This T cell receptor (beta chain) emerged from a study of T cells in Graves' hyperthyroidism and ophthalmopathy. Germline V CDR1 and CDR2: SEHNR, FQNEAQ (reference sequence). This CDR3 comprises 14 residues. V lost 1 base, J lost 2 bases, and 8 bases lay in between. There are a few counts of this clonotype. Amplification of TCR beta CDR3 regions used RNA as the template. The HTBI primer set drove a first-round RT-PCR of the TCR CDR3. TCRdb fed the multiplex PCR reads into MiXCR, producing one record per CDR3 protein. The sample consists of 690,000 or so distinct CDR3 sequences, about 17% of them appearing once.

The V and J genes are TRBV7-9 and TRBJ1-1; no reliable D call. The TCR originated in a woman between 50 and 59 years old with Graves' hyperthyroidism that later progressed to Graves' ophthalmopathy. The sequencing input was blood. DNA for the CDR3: TGTGCCAGCAGCTTAGGGAGAATAAACACTGAAGCTTTCTTT. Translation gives CASSLGRINTEAFF.